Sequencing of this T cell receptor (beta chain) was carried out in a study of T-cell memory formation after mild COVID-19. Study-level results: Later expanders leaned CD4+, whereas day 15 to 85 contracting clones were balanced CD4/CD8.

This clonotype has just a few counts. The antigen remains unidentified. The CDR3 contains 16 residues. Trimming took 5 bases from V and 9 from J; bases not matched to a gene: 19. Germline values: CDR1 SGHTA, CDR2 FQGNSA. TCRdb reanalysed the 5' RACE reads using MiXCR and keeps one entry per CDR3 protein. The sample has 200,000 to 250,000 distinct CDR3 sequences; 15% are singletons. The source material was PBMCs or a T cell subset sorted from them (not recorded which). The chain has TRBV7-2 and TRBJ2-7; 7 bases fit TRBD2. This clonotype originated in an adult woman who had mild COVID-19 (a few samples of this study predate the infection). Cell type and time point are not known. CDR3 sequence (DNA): TGTGCCAGCAGCCGTCCTTTAGCGGGTCTAAGAAAGGCGCAGTACTTC. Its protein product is CASSRPLAGLRKAQYF.